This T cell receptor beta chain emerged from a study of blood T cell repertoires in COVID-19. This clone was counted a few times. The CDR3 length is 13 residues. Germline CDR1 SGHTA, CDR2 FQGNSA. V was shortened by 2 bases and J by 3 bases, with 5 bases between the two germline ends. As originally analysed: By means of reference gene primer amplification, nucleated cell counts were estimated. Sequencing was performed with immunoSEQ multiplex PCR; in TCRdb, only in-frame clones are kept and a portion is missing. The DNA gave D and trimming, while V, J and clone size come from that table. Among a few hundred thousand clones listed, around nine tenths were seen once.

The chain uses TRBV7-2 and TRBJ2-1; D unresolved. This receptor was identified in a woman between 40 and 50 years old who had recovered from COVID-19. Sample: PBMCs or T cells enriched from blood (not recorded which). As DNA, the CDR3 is TGTGCCAGCAGCTTACCTCTCTACAATGAGCAGTTCTTC. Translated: CASSLPLYNEQFF.